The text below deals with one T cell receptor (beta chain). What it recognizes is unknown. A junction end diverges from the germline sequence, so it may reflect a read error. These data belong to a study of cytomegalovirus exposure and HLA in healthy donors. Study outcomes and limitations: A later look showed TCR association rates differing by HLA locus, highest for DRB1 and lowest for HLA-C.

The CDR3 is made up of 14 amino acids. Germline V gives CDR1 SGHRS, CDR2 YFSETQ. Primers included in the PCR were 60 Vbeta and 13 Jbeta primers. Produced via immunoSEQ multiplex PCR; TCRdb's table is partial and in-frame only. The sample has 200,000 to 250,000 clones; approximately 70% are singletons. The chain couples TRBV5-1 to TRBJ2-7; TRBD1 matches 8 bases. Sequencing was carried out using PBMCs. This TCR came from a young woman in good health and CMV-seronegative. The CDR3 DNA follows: TGTGCCAGCAGCGGACAGGGTGGCTCCTACGAGCAGTACTTC. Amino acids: CASSGQGGSYEQYF.